This T cell receptor (beta chain) comes out of a study of blood T cell repertoires in COVID-19. The wider study: The cDNA or gDNA used as material had been derived from T cells, B-cell-depleted T cells, or PBMCs.

The CDR3 totals 15 residues. The table came from immunoSEQ multiplex PCR; TCRdb's copy has only in-frame clones and leaves some out. The repertoire has approximately 210,000 clones, under 90% of them found once; the top ten carry roughly 2.7%. This clone was seen a few times. The sequenced sample was peripheral blood. The chain uses TRBV21-1 and TRBJ1-2; the table assigns TRBD1, which was not confirmed against the DNA. TRBV21-1 is designated a pseudogene. The clonotype originates from a woman in her 40s with active or convalescent COVID-19. CDR3 in amino acids: CASTNEQGVWYGYTF. CDR3 DNA sequence: TGTGCCAGCACCAACGAACAGGGGGTATGGTATGGCTACACCTTC.